Following are 32 T cell receptor beta chains from one sample sequenced in a study of blood T cell repertoires in COVID-19. Assay: immunoSEQ multiplex PCR; the TCRdb copy retains only in-frame clones and omits some. The sample consists of more than 150,000 clones, about 85% of them appearing once. The sequencing input was peripheral blood. These receptors were obtained from a man in his 70s with active or convalescent COVID-19.

The CDR3 sequence: CASSLMGAPGANVLTF. The CDR3 DNA sequence: TGTGCCAGCAGCTTGATGGGGGCGCCTGGGGCCAACGTCCTGACTTTC. The rearrangement joins TRBV5-6 to TRBJ2-6, with a weak D call TRBD1 (6 bases). The CDR3 covers 16 residues. V was trimmed by 1 base and J by 2 bases, leaving 10 bases between them. CDR1 SGHDT and CDR2 YYEEEE come from the germline V gene.

The chain combines TRBV28 with TRBJ2-3, with D possibly matching TRBD2 (6 bases). This CDR3 comprises 13 residues. Germline CDR1 is MDHEN and CDR2 is SYDVKM. V lost 10 bases and J lost 4, with 15 bases in between. The CDR3: CATAGGAADTQYF. CDR3 in DNA: TGTGCCACCGCCGGAGGGGCCGCAGATACGCAGTATTTT.

This clone was picked up one time. The chain couples TRBV4-3 to TRBJ1-1, with 7 bases matching TRBD1. Germline CDR1 is LGHNA and CDR2 is YSLEER. The CDR3 has 16 residues. The trim removed 0 bases at V and 6 bases at J, leaving 10 bases unmatched. In nucleotides, the CDR3 is TGCGCCAGCAGCCAAGAGAGGCACAGGGGATGGGCTGAAGCTTTCTTT. This gives the protein CASSQERHRGWAEAFF.

CDR3 amino acids: CASSLKDSPSYEQYF. The CDR3 DNA reads as TGTGCCAGCAGCTTAAAAGACAGTCCCTCCTACGAGCAGTACTTC. This chain links TRBV7-2 with TRBJ2-7; D may be TRBD1 (5 bases). The CDR3 spans 15 residues. Between the trimmed V and J ends, which lost 2 bases and 0 bases, there was a span of 11 bases. CDR1 and CDR2 (germline): SGHTA, FQGNSA. Variable domain in full (rest from reference TRBV7-2 and TRBJ2-7): GAGVSQSPSNKVTEKGKDVELRCDPISGHTALYWYRQSLGQGLEFLIYFQGNSAPDKSGLPSDRFSAERTGGSVSTLTIQRTQQEDSAVYLCASSLKDSPSYEQYFGPGTRLTVT.

The rearrangement uses TRBV7-2 and TRBJ1-2, with TRBD1 matching over 7 bases. With V trimmed by 4 bases and J by 2 bases, 4 bases remained unmatched. The CDR3 is made up of 14 amino acids. Per the germline V gene, CDR1 is SGHTA and CDR2 is FQGNSA. CDR3 nucleotides: TGTGCCAGCAGCTCCCAGGGGGAAAACTATGGCTACACCTTC. It encodes CASSSQGENYGYTF.

V and J are TRBV7-8 and TRBJ1-2; 8 bases agree with TRBD1. The CDR3 totals 15 residues. Trimming took 5 bases from V and 4 from J; bases not matched to a gene: 9. The germline V gene encodes CDR1 SGHVS and CDR2 FQNEAQ. CDR3 sequence reads: CASSPGAGGSYGYTF. As DNA, the CDR3 is TGTGCCAGCAGCCCCGGTGCAGGGGGCAGCTATGGCTACACCTTC. The entire variable domain, with the rest obtained from reference TRBV7-8 and TRBJ1-2, is as follows: GAGVSQSPRYKVAKRGQDVALRCDPISGHVSLFWYQQALGQGPEFLTYFQNEAQLDKSGLPSDRFFAERPEGSVSTLKIQRTQQEDSAVYLCASSPGAGGSYGYTFGSGTRLTVV.

This clone was counted between two and nine times. The V gene is TRBV11-2, the J gene TRBJ2-7, with 7 bases that match TRBD1. The ends lost 6 bases at V and 2 bases at J; junction bases unmatched: 7. Germline CDR1 SGHAT, CDR2 FQNNGV. This CDR3 has 14 residues. The CDR3 DNA is TGTGCCAGCAGGTCTAGGGGGCGCCCCTACGAGCAGTACTTC. Residues: CASRSRGRPYEQYF.

The CDR3 loop reads CASSFDNRNQPQHF. The CDR3 DNA follows: TGTGCCAGCAGCTTCGACAACCGCAATCAGCCCCAGCATTTT. The V call is TRBV5-4, the J call TRBJ1-5; no definite D call. Germline V gene sequence: CDR1 SGHNT, CDR2 YYREEE (reference sequence). V gave up 2 bases and J gave up 2 bases, with 8 bases separating them. The CDR3 sequence is 14 residues long.

V is TRBV18 and J is TRBJ2-5; tentative D call: TRBD2 (5 bases). V lost 2 bases and J lost 1, with 5 bases in between. The germline CDR1 and CDR2 sequences are KGHSH and LQKENI. The CDR3 totals 13 residues. CDR3 amino acids: CASSPTSQETQYF. The CDR3 region has the DNA TGTGCCAGCTCACCAACTAGCCAAGAGACCCAGTACTTC. The whole variable domain, filled in from reference TRBV18 and TRBJ2-5, reads NAGVMQNPRHLVRRRGQEARLRCSPMKGHSHVYWYRQLPEEGLKFMVYLQKENIIDESGMPKERFSAEFPKEGPSILRIQQVVRGDSAAYFCASSPTSQETQYFGPGTRLLVL.

The V call is TRBV28, the J call TRBJ1-2, with 7 bases fitting TRBD1. The CDR3 runs 13 residues. Germline values: CDR1 MDHEN, CDR2 SYDVKM. Trimming took 3 bases from V and 2 from J; bases not matched to a gene: 0. The CDR3 bases are TGTGCCAGCAGTTTGGGACAGAACTATGGCTACACCTTC. Protein: CASSLGQNYGYTF.

The chain carries TRBV10-3 and TRBJ2-5; D might be TRBD2 (5 bases). This CDR3 has 14 residues. The germline CDR1 and CDR2 sequences are ENHRY and SYGVKD. V lost 0 bases and J lost 5, with 10 bases in between. Written as DNA, the CDR3 is TGTGCCATCAGTGAGTCGGAGGTGGGGGAGACCCAGTACTTC. It codes for CAISESEVGETQYF.

The V call is TRBV3-1 (or the pseudogene TRBV3-2), the J call TRBJ2-3; 7 positions match TRBD2. J gave up 5 bases and V 2 bases, and 13 bases lay outside the gene matches. From germline, CDR1 is LGHDT and CDR2 YNNKEL (reference sequence). CDR3 length: 17 amino acids. The CDR3 DNA follows: TGTGCCAGCAGCCAAACTTCCCCTGGGGGGGGAGGAGATACGCAGTATTTT. This translates into CASSQTSPGGGGDTQYF.

The J gene is TRBJ2-7, the V gene TRBV28; D is perhaps TRBD1 (6 bases). Trimming stripped 6 bases from V and 1 base from J, with 25 bases between. This CDR3 has 18 residues. Germline V gene lookup returns CDR1 MDHEN and CDR2 SYDVKM. CDR3 amino acids: CASSRSPRSQQGSYEQYF. CDR3 coding DNA: TGTGCCAGCAGCCGATCCCCCCGATCTCAACAGGGTTCCTACGAGCAGTACTTC. The entire variable domain, with the rest obtained from reference TRBV28 and TRBJ2-7, is as follows: DVKVTQSSRYLVKRTGEKVFLECVQDMDHENMFWYRQDPGLGLRLIYFSYDVKMKEKGDIPEGYSVSREKKERFSLILESASTNQTSMYLCASSRSPRSQQGSYEQYFGPGTRLTVT.

The chain recombines TRBV28 with TRBJ2-3; the D is unclear. V was shortened by 2 bases and J by 1 base, with 4 bases between the two germline ends. Germline V gene data show CDR1 as MDHEN and CDR2 as SYDVKM. The CDR3 is 13 amino acids. The CDR3 coding sequence is TGTGCCAGCAGTTTACGTCGCACAGATACGCAGTATTTT. It encodes CASSLRRTDTQYF.

The chain couples TRBV29-1 to TRBJ1-1, with TRBD1 as a possible D gene (6 bases). Germline V gene lookup returns CDR1 SQVTM and CDR2 ANQGSEA. The CDR3 is 13 residues long. With 2 bases removed from V and 3 bases from J, the gap between germline ends came to 10 bases. The CDR3 loop reads CSVERRGHTEAFF. The CDR3 DNA reads TGCAGCGTTGAACGCAGGGGTCACACTGAAGCTTTCTTT.

The chain employs TRBV4-1 and TRBJ1-2; 9 bases align to TRBD1. V shed 3 bases and J 7 bases; nucleotides not matched to a gene: 9. The germline gives CDR1 MGHRA, CDR2 YSYEKL. The CDR3 has 15 residues. CDR3 residues: CASSQVQGAQGGYTF. CDR3 nucleotide sequence: TGCGCCAGCAGCCAGGTACAGGGGGCGCAAGGTGGCTACACCTTC.

The chain couples TRBV7-8 to TRBJ2-5, with a tentative D call TRBD1 (6 bases). Per the germline V gene, CDR1 is SGHVS and CDR2 is FQNEAQ. V was cut by 5 bases and J by 2 bases, with 12 bases left in between. The CDR3 sequence is 14 residues long. The CDR3 sequence is CASSPQQGQETQYF. CDR3 DNA: TGTGCCAGCAGCCCCCAACAGGGACAAGAGACCCAGTACTTC. The whole variable domain, remainder taken from reference TRBV7-8 and TRBJ2-5, is GAGVSQSPRYKVAKRGQDVALRCDPISGHVSLFWYQQALGQGPEFLTYFQNEAQLDKSGLPSDRFFAERPEGSVSTLKIQRTQQEDSAVYLCASSPQQGQETQYFGPGTRLLVL.

CDR3: CASSLVTGNSGANVLTF. CDR3 coding DNA: TGTGCCAGCAGCTTAGTCACAGGGAACTCTGGGGCCAACGTCCTGACTTTC. This chain connects TRBV7-6 to TRBJ2-6; D perhaps matches TRBD1 (6 bases). The CDR3 sequence is 17 residues long. Germline V lookup: CDR1 SGHVS, CDR2 FNYEAQ. The ends were cut back, 1 base at V and 0 bases at J, with 10 bases in the middle.

This rearrangement joins TRBV5-1 to TRBJ2-2; 11 bases match TRBD2. There are 14 residues in the CDR3. The J segment lost 14 bases and the V segment lost 4 bases, leaving 10 bases of the junction unmatched. CDR1 is SGHRS, CDR2 YFSETQ, per germline. The DNA for the CDR3 is TGCGCCAGCAGCGGAGCCGGGACTAGCGGTTTCCTGTTTTTT. Protein sequence: CASSGAGTSGFLFF.

The rearrangement uses TRBV4-1 and TRBJ2-1, with 8 bases fitting TRBD1. Trimming at V came to 4 bases and at J to 9 bases, leaving 2 bases not matched to a gene. This CDR3 spans 12 amino acids. Germline-derived CDR1 and CDR2 are MGHRA and YSYEKL. CDR3 nucleotide sequence: TGCGCCAGCAGCCCAGACAGGGGTGAGCAGTTCTTC. It is translated as CASSPDRGEQFF.

V usage is TRBV7-2 and J usage is TRBJ2-7, with 11 bases identical to TRBD2. The V and J ends lost 4 bases and 2 bases, in that order; junction bases with no gene match: 4. Germline V gene lookup returns CDR1 SGHTA and CDR2 FQGNSA. This CDR3 is built from 15 residues. The CDR3 here is CASSSIAGGPYEQYF. The CDR3 nucleotides are TGTGCCAGCAGCTCAATAGCGGGAGGGCCCTACGAGCAGTACTTC.

The V and J genes are TRBV4-1 and TRBJ2-3, with a tentative D call TRBD2 (5 bases). This CDR3 spans 17 amino acids. Germline V CDR1 and CDR2: MGHRA, YSYEKL. With 0 bases removed from V and 0 bases from J, the gap between germline ends came to 13 bases. The CDR3 DNA sequence: TGCGCCAGCAGCCAAGATCCGGCAGCGGCTAGCACAGATACGCAGTATTTT. Residues: CASSQDPAAASTDTQYF.

The J gene is TRBJ2-7, the V gene TRBV11-2; 11 nucleotides match TRBD2. V dropped 7 bases and J dropped 6; count of bases not matched to a gene: 11. Germline CDR1 SGHAT, CDR2 FQNNGV. This CDR3 spans 15 amino acids. In DNA, the CDR3 is TGTGCCAGCATCCTATCTACGACTAGCGGGGTCGAGCAGTACTTC. Amino acid sequence: CASILSTTSGVEQYF.

The chain has TRBV19 and TRBJ2-1; D is unclear. V gave up 2 bases and J gave up 4 bases, with 15 bases separating them. CDR3 length: 16 residues. The germline V gene has CDR1 LNHDA and CDR2 SQIVND (reference sequence). The CDR3, as DNA: TGTGCCAGTAGTATAATTTCGAGGCTTTCGTACAATGAGCAGTTCTTC. Translated: CASSIISRLSYNEQFF. Looking up the rest from reference TRBV19 and TRBJ2-1 gives the full variable domain: DGGITQSPKYLFRKEGQNVTLSCEQNLNHDAMYWYRQDPGQGLRLIYYSQIVNDFQKGDIAEGYSVSREKKESFPLTVTSAQKNPTAFYLCASSIISRLSYNEQFFGPGTRLTVL.

The J gene is TRBJ2-1, the V gene TRBV11-2; TRBD2 matches 11 bases. The CDR3 sequence is 17 residues long. The germline gives CDR1 SGHAT, CDR2 FQNNGV. The junction had 9 bases not matched to a gene; V was cut back by 4 bases and J by 4 bases. The CDR3 coding sequence is TGTGCCAGCAGCTCGCGCAATAGCGGGAGGGTTTACAATGAGCAGTTCTTC. As protein: CASSSRNSGRVYNEQFF.

The V and J genes are TRBV9 and TRBJ2-5, with 13 bases identical to TRBD2. Germline V gene sequence: CDR1 SGDLS, CDR2 YYNGEE. With 3 bases clipped from V and 5 bases from J, the junction kept 4 bases outside the gene matches. The CDR3 covers 15 residues. CDR3 amino acids: CASSAGTSGIETQYF. The CDR3 DNA sequence: TGTGCCAGCAGCGCCGGGACTAGCGGGATTGAGACCCAGTACTTC.

The chain uses TRBV5-1 and TRBJ1-1; 7 bases are a match to TRBD1. Germline V CDR1 and CDR2: SGHRS, YFSETQ. The CDR3 extends over 14 amino acids. The V gene end was trimmed by 4 bases and the J gene end by 4 bases; junction bases not matched to a gene: 7. CDR3: CASSPGQPVTEAFF. As DNA, the CDR3 is TGCGCCAGCAGCCCGGGACAGCCAGTCACTGAAGCTTTCTTT.

V gene TRBV15 combines with J gene TRBJ1-5; D unclear. Germline V CDR1 and CDR2: LNHNV, YYDKDF (reference sequence). V gave up 1 base and J gave up 9 bases, with 7 bases separating them. The CDR3 loop spans 12 amino acids. The CDR3 coding sequence is TGTGCCACCAGCAGAGGGGAGGGGCCCCAGCATTTT. Protein: CATSRGEGPQHF. The variable domain in full, completed from reference TRBV15 and TRBJ1-5, reads DAMVIQNPRYQVTQFGKPVTLSCSQTLNHNVMYWYQQKSSQAPKLLFHYYDKDFNNEADTPDNFQSRRPNTSFCFLDIRSPGLGDTAMYLCATSRGEGPQHFGDGTRLSIL.

This clone has a single count. This chain joins TRBV21-1 and TRBJ1-6. TRBV21-1 is a pseudogene. The CDR3 length is 21 residues. For the CDR3, the DNA is TGTGCCAGCAGCAAACCGCTCAAAACCGGGACTCACTCCTCCTATAATTCACCCCTCCACTTT. Protein product: CASSKPLKTGTHSSYNSPLHF.

The chain has TRBV27 and TRBJ2-5; D remains ambiguous. There are 15 residues in the CDR3. V was shortened by 6 bases and J by 1 base, with 15 bases between the two germline ends. Germline V CDR1 and CDR2: MNHEY, SMNVEV (reference sequence). The CDR3 DNA is TGTGCCAGCAGCACACTGACACGACCCCAAGAGACCCAGTACTTC. Translation: CASSTLTRPQETQYF.

This rearrangement joins TRBV6-5 to TRBJ1-4; TRBD1 aligns across 7 bases. Germline assignment: CDR1 MNHEY and CDR2 SVGAGI. V trimming: 5 bases; J trimming: 8 bases; junction bases outside the gene matches: 11. CDR3 size: 15 residues. The DNA of the CDR3 is TGTGCCAGCAGTCAAAGAGGGACAGCCACCGAAAAACTGTTTTTT. It specifies CASSQRGTATEKLFF.

The rearrangement uses TRBV9 and TRBJ2-7; no clear D gene. Germline V gene sequence: CDR1 SGDLS, CDR2 YYNGEE. Trimming took 3 bases from V and 0 from J, leaving 7 bases between them. The CDR3 runs to 13 residues. The CDR3, as DNA: TGTGCCAGCAGCGGCGATAGCTCCTACGAGCAGTACTTC. Translation: CASSGDSSYEQYF. The whole variable domain, filled in from reference TRBV9 and TRBJ2-7, reads DSGVTQTPKHLITATGQRVTLRCSPRSGDLSVYWYQQSLDQGLQFLIQYYNGEERAKGNILERFSAQQFPDLHSELNLSSLELGDSALYFCASSGDSSYEQYFGPGTRLTVT.